This T cell receptor beta chain was captured by sequencing in a study of chemoradiotherapy in HPV16-positive cancers. Only in-frame clones appear in the TCRdb table, and some are missing; sequencing was by immunoSEQ multiplex PCR. Of over a thousand clones in the sample, more than 35% were seen once. This clone occurred a few times. The sample was gathered from a patient who underwent chemoradiotherapy. The TCR originated in a human donor with HPV-associated anogenital cancer.

The CDR3 DNA reads TGCGCCAGCAGCTTGGAAGGGGGATTCTACGAGCAGTACTTC. Its translation: CASSLEGGFYEQYF. The chain couples TRBV5-1 to TRBJ2-5, with D maybe TRBD1 (6 bases). Gene TRBJ2-7 matches the end of the DNA better, so the J call may be wrong. This CDR3 spans 14 amino acids. Germline V gene lookup returns CDR1 SGHRS and CDR2 YFSETQ.